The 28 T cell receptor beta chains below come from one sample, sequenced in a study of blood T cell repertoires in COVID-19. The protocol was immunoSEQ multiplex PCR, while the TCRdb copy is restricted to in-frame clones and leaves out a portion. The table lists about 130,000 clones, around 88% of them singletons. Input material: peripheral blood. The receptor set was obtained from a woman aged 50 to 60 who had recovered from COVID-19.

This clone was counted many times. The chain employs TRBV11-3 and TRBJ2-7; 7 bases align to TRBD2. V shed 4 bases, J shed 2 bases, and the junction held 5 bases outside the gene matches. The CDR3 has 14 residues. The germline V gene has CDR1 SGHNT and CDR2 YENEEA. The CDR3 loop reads CASSWKRGAYEQYF. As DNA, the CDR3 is TGTGCCAGCAGCTGGAAGCGGGGTGCCTACGAGCAGTACTTC.

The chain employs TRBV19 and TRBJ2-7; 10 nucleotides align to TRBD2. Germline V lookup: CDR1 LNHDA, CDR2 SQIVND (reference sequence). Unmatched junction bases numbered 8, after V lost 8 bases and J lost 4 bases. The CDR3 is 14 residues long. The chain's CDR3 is CASQLAGGSYEQYF. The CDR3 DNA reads TGTGCCAGTCAATTAGCGGGAGGCTCTTACGAGCAGTACTTC.

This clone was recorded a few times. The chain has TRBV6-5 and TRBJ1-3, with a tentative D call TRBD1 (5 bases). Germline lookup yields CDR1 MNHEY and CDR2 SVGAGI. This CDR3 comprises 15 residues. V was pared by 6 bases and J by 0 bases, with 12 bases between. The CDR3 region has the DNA TGTGCCAGCAGAAGGACGGGGGACTCTGGAAACACCATATATTTT. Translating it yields CASRRTGDSGNTIYF.

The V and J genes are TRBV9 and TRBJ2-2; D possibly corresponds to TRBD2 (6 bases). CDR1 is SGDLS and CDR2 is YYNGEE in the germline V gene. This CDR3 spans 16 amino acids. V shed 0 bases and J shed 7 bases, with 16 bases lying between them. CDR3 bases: TGTGCCAGCAGCGTAGCCCCGACTCCCGGGGGCGGGGAGCTGTTTTTT. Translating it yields CASSVAPTPGGGELFF.

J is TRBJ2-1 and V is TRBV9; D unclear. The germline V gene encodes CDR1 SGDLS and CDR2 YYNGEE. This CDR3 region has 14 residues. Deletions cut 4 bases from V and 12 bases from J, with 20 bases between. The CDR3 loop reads CASSTEDTPSGQFF. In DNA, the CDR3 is TGTGCCAGCAGCACCGAAGACACCCCCAGTGGGCAGTTCTTC.

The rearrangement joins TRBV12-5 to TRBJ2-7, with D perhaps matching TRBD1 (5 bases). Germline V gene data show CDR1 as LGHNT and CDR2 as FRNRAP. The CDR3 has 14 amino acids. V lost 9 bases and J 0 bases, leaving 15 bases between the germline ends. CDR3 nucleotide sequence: TGTGCTAGAGAAGTGACAGTCCTCTCCTACGAGCAGTACTTC. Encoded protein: CAREVTVLSYEQYF.

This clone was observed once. CDR3 sequence: CASSVAGGSSGIYEQYF. The CDR3, as DNA: TGTGCCAGCAGCGTAGCGGGGGGGTCTAGCGGGATTTACGAGCAGTACTTC. The chain couples TRBV9 to TRBJ2-7, with 9 bases fitting TRBD2. The CDR3 covers 17 residues. Germline V gene sequence: CDR1 SGDLS, CDR2 YYNGEE. J gave up 4 bases and V 0 bases, and 11 bases lay outside the gene matches.

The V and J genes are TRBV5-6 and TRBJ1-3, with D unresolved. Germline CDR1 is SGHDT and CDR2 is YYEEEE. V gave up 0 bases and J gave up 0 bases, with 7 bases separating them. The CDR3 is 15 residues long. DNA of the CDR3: TGTGCCAGCAGCTTGGGACACCTCTCTGGAAACACCATATATTTT. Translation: CASSLGHLSGNTIYF. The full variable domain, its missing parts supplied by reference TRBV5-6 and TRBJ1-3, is DAGVTQSPTHLIKTRGQQVTLRCSPKSGHDTVSWYQQALGQGPQFIFQYYEEEERQRGNFPDRFSGHQFPNYSSELNVNALLLGDSALYLCASSLGHLSGNTIYFGEGSWLTVV.

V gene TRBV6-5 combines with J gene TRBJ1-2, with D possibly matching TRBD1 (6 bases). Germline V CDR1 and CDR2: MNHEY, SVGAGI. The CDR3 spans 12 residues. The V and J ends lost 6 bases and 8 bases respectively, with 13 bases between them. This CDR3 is CASRGAAVGYTF. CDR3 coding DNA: TGTGCCAGCAGGGGGGCCGCGGTGGGCTACACCTTC.

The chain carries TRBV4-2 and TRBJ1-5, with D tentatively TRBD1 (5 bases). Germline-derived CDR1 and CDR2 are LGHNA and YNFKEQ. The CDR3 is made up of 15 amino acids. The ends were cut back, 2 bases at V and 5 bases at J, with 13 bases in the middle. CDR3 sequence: CASSQFEQADQPQHF. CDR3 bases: TGTGCCAGCAGCCAATTCGAACAGGCCGATCAGCCCCAGCATTTT.

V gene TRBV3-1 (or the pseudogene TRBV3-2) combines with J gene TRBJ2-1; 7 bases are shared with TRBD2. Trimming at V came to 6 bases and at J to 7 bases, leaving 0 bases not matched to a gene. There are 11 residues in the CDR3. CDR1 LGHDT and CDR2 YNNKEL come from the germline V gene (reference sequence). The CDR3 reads CASRGGNEQFF. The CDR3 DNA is TGTGCCAGCAGGGGGGGGAATGAGCAGTTCTTC.

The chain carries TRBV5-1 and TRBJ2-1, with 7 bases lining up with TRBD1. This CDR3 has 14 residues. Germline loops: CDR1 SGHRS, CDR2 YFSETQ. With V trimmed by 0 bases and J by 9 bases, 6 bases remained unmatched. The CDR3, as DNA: TGCGCCAGCAGCTTGGGAACAGGGGAACGTGAGCAGTTCTTC. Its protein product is CASSLGTGEREQFF.

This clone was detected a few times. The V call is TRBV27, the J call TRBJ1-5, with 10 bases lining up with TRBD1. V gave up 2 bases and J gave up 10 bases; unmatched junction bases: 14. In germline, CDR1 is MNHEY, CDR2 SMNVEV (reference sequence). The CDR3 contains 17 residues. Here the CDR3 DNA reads TGTGCCAGCAGTTTACACTCCGGGACAGGGGTAATCAAACCCCAGCATTTT. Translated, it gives CASSLHSGTGVIKPQHF.

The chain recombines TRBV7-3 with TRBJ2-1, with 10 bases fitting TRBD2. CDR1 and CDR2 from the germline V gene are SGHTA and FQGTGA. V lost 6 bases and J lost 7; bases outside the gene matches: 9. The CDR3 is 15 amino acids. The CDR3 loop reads CASRDLAGAANEQFF. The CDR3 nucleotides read TGTGCCAGCAGGGATCTAGCGGGAGCGGCGAATGAGCAGTTCTTC.

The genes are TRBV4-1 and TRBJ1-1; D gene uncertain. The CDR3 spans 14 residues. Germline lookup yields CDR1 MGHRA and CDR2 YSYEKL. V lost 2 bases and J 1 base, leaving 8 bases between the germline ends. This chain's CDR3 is CASSQYTQNTEAFF. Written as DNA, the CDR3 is TGCGCCAGCAGCCAATATACACAGAACACTGAAGCTTTCTTT.

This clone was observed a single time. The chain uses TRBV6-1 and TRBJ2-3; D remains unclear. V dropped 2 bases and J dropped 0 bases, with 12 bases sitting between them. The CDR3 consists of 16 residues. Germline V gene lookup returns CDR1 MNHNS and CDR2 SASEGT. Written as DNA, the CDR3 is TGTGCCAGCAGTGAACGTGGCCCTCCTAGCACAGATACGCAGTATTTT. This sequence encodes CASSERGPPSTDTQYF.

CDR3 sequence: CASSLSGAYGYTF. The CDR3 nucleotides are TGCGCCAGCAGCTTATCGGGTGCCTATGGCTACACCTTC. The chain combines TRBV5-1 with TRBJ1-2; D unresolved. CDR3 length: 13 residues. Trimming removed 2 bases at V and 4 bases at J, with 9 bases between. The germline gives CDR1 SGHRS, CDR2 YFSETQ. Full variable domain (missing parts from reference TRBV5-1 and TRBJ1-2): KAGVTQTPRYLIKTRGQQVTLSCSPISGHRSVSWYQQTPGQGLQFLFEYFSETQRNKGNFPGRFSGRQFSNSRSEMNVSTLELGDSALYLCASSLSGAYGYTFGSGTRLTVV.

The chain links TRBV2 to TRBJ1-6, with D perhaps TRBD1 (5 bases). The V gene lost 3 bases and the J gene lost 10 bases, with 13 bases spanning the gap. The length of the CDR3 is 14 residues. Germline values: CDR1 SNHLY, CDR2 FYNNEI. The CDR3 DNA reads TGTGCCAGCAGTGAGCAGGGATTGGGCTCACCCCTCCACTTT. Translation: CASSEQGLGSPLHF.

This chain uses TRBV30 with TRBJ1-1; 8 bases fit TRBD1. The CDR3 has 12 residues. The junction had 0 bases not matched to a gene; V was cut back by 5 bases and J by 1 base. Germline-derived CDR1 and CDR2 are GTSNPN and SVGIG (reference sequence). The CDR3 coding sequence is TGTGCCTGGGACAGGGGGAACACTGAAGCTTTCTTT. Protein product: CAWDRGNTEAFF.

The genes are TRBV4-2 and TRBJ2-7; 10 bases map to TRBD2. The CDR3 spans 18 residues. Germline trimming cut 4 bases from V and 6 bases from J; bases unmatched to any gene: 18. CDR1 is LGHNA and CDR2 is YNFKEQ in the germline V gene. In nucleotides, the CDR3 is TGTGCCAGCAGCCTGAGTCTAGCGGGAGCCTCATCCCTACCCGAGCAGTACTTC. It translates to CASSLSLAGASSLPEQYF.

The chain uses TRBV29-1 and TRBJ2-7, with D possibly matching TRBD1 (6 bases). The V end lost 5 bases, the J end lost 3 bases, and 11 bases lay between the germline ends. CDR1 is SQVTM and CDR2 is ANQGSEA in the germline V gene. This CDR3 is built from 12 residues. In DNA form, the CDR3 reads TGCAGCGTTCGTGAGACAGGCTACGAGCAGTACTTC. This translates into CSVRETGYEQYF.

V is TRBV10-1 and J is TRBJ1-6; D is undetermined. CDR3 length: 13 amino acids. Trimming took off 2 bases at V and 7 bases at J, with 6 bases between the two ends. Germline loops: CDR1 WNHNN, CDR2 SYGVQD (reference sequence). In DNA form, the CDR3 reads TGCGCCAGCAGTGAGGCAGTAAATTCACCCCTCCACTTT. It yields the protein CASSEAVNSPLHF.

This CDR3 is CASRSGAEETQYF. The DNA for the CDR3 is TGTGCCAGCAGGAGCGGGGCCGAAGAGACCCAGTACTTC. V and J are TRBV7-2 and TRBJ2-5, with TRBD2 matching 7 bases. Germline loops: CDR1 SGHTA, CDR2 FQGNSA. J gave up 3 bases and V 6 bases, and 4 bases lay outside the gene matches. The CDR3 runs to 13 residues.

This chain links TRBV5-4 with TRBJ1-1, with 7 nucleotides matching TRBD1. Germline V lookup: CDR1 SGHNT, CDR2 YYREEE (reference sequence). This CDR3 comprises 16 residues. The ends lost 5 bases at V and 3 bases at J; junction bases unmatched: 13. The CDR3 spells CASRRQGGTVHTEAFF. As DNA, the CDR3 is TGTGCCAGCAGGAGACAGGGAGGTACAGTACACACTGAAGCTTTCTTT.

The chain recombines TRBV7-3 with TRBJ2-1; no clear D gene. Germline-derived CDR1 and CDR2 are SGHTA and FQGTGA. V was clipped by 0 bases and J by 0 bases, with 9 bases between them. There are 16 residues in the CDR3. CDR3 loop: CASSLTYSYSYNEQFF. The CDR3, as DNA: TGTGCCAGCAGCTTAACGTACAGCTACTCCTACAATGAGCAGTTCTTC.

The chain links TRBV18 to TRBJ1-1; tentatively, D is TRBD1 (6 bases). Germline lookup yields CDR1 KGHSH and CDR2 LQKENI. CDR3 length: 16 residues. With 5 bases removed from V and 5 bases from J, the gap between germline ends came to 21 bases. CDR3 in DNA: TGTGCCAGCTCAGACCGGTCGGCAGGGGTGGGAACTGAAGCTTTCTTT. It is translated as CASSDRSAGVGTEAFF.

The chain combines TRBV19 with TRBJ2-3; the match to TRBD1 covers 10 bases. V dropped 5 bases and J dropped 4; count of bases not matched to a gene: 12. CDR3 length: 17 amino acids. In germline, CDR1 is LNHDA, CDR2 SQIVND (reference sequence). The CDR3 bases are TGTGCCAGTAGTTATAGGACCGGACAGGGGGTCCCAGATACGCAGTATTTT. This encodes CASSYRTGQGVPDTQYF. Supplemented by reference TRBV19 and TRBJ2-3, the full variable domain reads DGGITQSPKYLFRKEGQNVTLSCEQNLNHDAMYWYRQDPGQGLRLIYYSQIVNDFQKGDIAEGYSVSREKKESFPLTVTSAQKNPTAFYLCASSYRTGQGVPDTQYFGPGTRLTVL.

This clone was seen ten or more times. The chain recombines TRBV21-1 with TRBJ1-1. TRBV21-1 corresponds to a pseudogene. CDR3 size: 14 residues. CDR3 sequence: CAIPTPGGVTEAFF. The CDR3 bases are TGTGCCATCCCGACACCCGGCGGGGTCACTGAAGCTTTCTTT.